This T cell receptor (beta chain) was captured in a study of blood T cell repertoires in COVID-19 (dated by TCRdb to about 2020). Background on the whole study: Samples covering the acute and convalescent phases of COVID-19 were provided by collaborators in the United States, Italy and Spain. Sample metadata almost always included a de-identified subject ID, COVID-19 status, age in years and sex. Subjects who had been exposed to COVID-19, were actively infected with it, or had recovered from it provided the deeply sampled blood TCRbeta repertoires that made up the dataset. The repertoires were released in a freely available public database meant as a resource for research on the immune response to SARS-CoV-2. Samples came from the ongoing ImmuneRACE study (first 160 participants) plus 1,254 subjects from 6 global collaborators. The prospective study material was composed of cDNA or gDNA derived from T cells, B-cell-depleted T cells, or PBMCs. Where available, HLA class I and class II types were obtained from metadata supplied by the sample provider rather than from assay-based typing. The full study reports these points: The quantity of clinical and demographic metadata differed by source and by participant and was supplied without curation.

This clone is a singleton in its sample. Its antigen specificity is not known. It has no much larger one-base neighbor in the sample; base qualities were not kept. The CDR3 measures 18 amino acids from cysteine to phenylalanine. The read is trimmed to its CDR3 DNA, 54 bases read in frame from base 1. The germline V gene (reference sequence) gives CDR1 as SEHNR and CDR2 as FQNEAQ. For this chain, trimming is 7 bases at the V end and 4 bases at the J end, and the number of junction bases without a gene match is 16. TCRbeta CDR3 regions were amplified from genomic DNA using the immunoSEQ Assay, a bias-controlled multiplex PCR. The authors' analysis ran thus. Nucleated cell counts per sample were estimated from amplification of reference gene primers within the assay. To quantify the absolute abundance of each unique TCRbeta CDR3 rearrangement, sequence reads were collapsed and filtered. Productive Simpson clonality was computed per sample as the square root of Simpson's diversity index over productive rearrangements. Held by TCRdb, this immuneACCESS table contains in-frame sequences only and omits some clones. Under half of the omission traces to an unresolved V gene where checked; the cause of the rest is unknown. The D gene and trimming were derived from the DNA, and the V and J assignments and clone size from that table. The sample contains around 220,000 clones, 87% of them found a single time. The ten largest clones capture about 6% of the sample.

Enrolling through a virtual design, the prospective study's participants ranged in age from roughly 18 to 95 years and lived across 20 to 25 United States geographic areas. In the prospective study, cohorts were assigned on the basis of participant-reported clinical history obtained from a screening survey and a study questionnaire. Each participant in the prospective study had whole blood, serum and a nasopharyngeal or oropharyngeal swab collected by mobile phlebotomists. Participants in the prospective study had the option to provide additional blood draws and questionnaires over a roughly two-month period. Prospective study blood samples were shipped either frozen or at room temperature before DNA extraction.

This chain is built from TRBV7-9 and TRBJ2-2; 9 central bases correspond to TRBD2. The sequence derives from a woman in her 30s with acute COVID-19. Material for sequencing was PBMCs or T cells enriched from blood (not recorded which). The CDR3 corresponds to CASNGPERASGATGELFF. DNA sequence: TGTGCCAGCAATGGACCCGAACGGGCTAGCGGGGCCACCGGGGAGCTGTTTTTT.